This is a list of T cell receptor beta chains from one sample in a study of cytomegalovirus exposure and HLA in healthy donors. TCRdb's copy holds only in-frame clones and misses some; the assay was immunoSEQ multiplex PCR. Of about 170,000 clones in the sample, 81% were seen once. Material: PBMCs. The receptors stem from a young woman in good health and CMV-seropositive. Each CDR3 is given with its conserved first and last residue. D genes are given only for firm matches. Clone size is shown for a subset of rows, as once, few, many or a class of expanded clone.

d_gene,j_gene,abundance,v_gene,CDR3nt,CDR3aa
.,TRBJ1-2,.,TRBV25-1,TGTGCCAGCAGTGAGAGCATAGCAGATGCAGTGGAGGGCTACACCTTC,CASSESIADAVEGYTF
TRBD1,TRBJ2-7,.,TRBV19,TGTGCCAGTAGTATATGGACAGGAAGCTCCTACGAGCAGTACTTC,CASSIWTGSSYEQYF
TRBD1,TRBJ1-1,.,TRBV28,TGTGCCAGCTTCCCGGACAGGGAAGCTGAAGCTTTCTTT,CASFPDREAEAFF
.,TRBJ2-7,.,TRBV6-1,TGTGCCAGCAGTCCCGGCGGGGGCCCCTACGAGCAGTACTTC,CASSPGGGPYEQYF
.,TRBJ1-2,.,TRBV25-1,TGTGCCAGCCGAGAGTCTAGGGGCTATGGCTACACCTTC,CASRESRGYGYTF
.,TRBJ1-2,.,TRBV4-1,TGCGCCAGCAGCCCCCGGACCGGGGGCTATGGCTACACCTTC,CASSPRTGGYGYTF
.,TRBJ1-5,once,TRBV4-3,TGCGCCAGCAGCCAAGAGGCCGAACAGCCCCAGCATTTT,CASSQEAEQPQHF
.,TRBJ1-1,.,TRBV5-8,TGTGCCAGCAGCTTAACACACAGGGAAGGAGCTTTCTTT,CASSLTHREGAFF
.,TRBJ2-5,.,TRBV11-2,TGTGCCAGCAGCTTACCGGGCTCCGGGGGTCGGGAGACCCAGTACTTC,CASSLPGSGGRETQYF
.,TRBJ1-1,.,TRBV19,TGTGCCAGTAGTATTGAGCCCTTGAACACTGAAGCTTTCTTT,CASSIEPLNTEAFF
TRBD2,TRBJ2-7,.,TRBV27,TGTGCCAGCAGTTTAGTCGGGGGGCGGGGGGACCGCTACGAGCAGTACTTC,CASSLVGGRGDRYEQYF
.,TRBJ2-3,.,TRBV29-1,TGCAGCGTTGGGCAGATCACAGATACGCAGTATTTT,CSVGQITDTQYF
.,TRBJ2-2,.,TRBV7-8,TGTGCCAGCGGGCACACCGGGGAGCTGTTTTTT,CASGHTGELFF
TRBD2,TRBJ2-2,.,TRBV9,TGTGCCAGCAGCGTAGCGGGGGGGAACACCGGGGAGCTGTTTTTT,CASSVAGGNTGELFF
TRBD2,TRBJ2-3,.,TRBV9,TGTGCCAGCAGCTTCATCGGTACAGCGGGGAGCACAGATACGCAGTATTTT,CASSFIGTAGSTDTQYF
.,TRBJ2-7,.,TRBV19,TGTGCCAGTAGTCCATATTCGGACAAAATCTACGAGCAGTACTTC,CASSPYSDKIYEQYF
.,TRBJ1-4,.,TRBV19,TGTGCCAGTAGGGAATATGGGCGAAATGAAAAACTGTTTTTT,CASREYGRNEKLFF
.,TRBJ1-3,.,TRBV2,TGTGCCAGCAGCGCTCAGGGGTTTAGCTCTGGAAACACCATATATTTT,CASSAQGFSSGNTIYF
TRBD2,TRBJ2-7,.,TRBV6-1,TGTGCCAGCAGTGAAGCGGTGCGGGGGTCCTACGAGCAGTACTTC,CASSEAVRGSYEQYF
TRBD2,TRBJ2-1,.,TRBV9,TGTGCCAGCAGCACCGGGGGGCTAGCGGGGAATAATGAGCAGTTCTTC,CASSTGGLAGNNEQFF
TRBD1,TRBJ1-5,.,TRBV19,TGTGCCAGTAGGACAGGGTTTCAGCCCCAGCATTTT,CASRTGFQPQHF
TRBD2,TRBJ2-7,once,TRBV11-3,TGTGCCAGCAGCTCCAACGGGAGGGAGCAGTACTTC,CASSSNGREQYF
.,TRBJ1-5,.,TRBV28,TGTGCCAGCAGCCTAATGACAGCAGTCAGCAATCAGCCCCAGCATTTT,CASSLMTAVSNQPQHF
TRBD2,TRBJ2-5,.,TRBV30,TGTGCCTGGAGTAGCCTGATAGCGGGGGGGACGGAGACCCAGTACTTC,CAWSSLIAGGTETQYF
.,TRBJ2-2,.,TRBV11-2,TGTGCCAGCAGCTTGCGGCCCTCGCAGGGGGAGCTGTTTTTT,CASSLRPSQGELFF
TRBD1,TRBJ1-4,.,TRBV27,TGTGCCAGCAGTCCGCAGGACAGGGTTAATGAAAAACTGTTTTTT,CASSPQDRVNEKLFF
.,TRBJ2-7,.,TRBV12-2,TGTGCAAGTCGCCTACGACAGGGCTATAGGTACGAGCAGTACTTC,CASRLRQGYRYEQYF
.,TRBJ1-1,.,TRBV5-1,TGCGCCAGCAGCTTGGAGGACACAGCGACTGAAGCTTTCTTT,CASSLEDTATEAFF
TRBD1,TRBJ2-4,.,TRBV19,TGTGCCAGTAGCGACAGGGGGGCCAAAAACATTCAGTACTTC,CASSDRGAKNIQYF
.,TRBJ1-1,.,TRBV4-3,TGCGCCAGCAGCCCCCTGGGGCTGGAGACTGAAGCTTTCTTT,CASSPLGLETEAFF
TRBD1,TRBJ2-1,.,TRBV2,TGTGCCAGCAGTAGGACAGGGGGGGCCCCCCCCGAGCAGTTCTTC,CASSRTGGAPPEQFF
TRBD2,TRBJ2-7,.,TRBV4-2,TGTGCCAGCAGCCCTGGGACTAGCGGGGGGAGGTTCGAGCAGTACTTC,CASSPGTSGGRFEQYF
.,TRBJ1-2,once,TRBV29-1,TGCAGCGTTGAAGGGAAAGGGGTTAACTATGGCTACACCTTC,CSVEGKGVNYGYTF
TRBD1,TRBJ1-1,once,TRBV7-6,TGTGCCAGCAGCTTAATGACAGGGGGCGCGGGGGAGGACACTGAAGCTTTCTTT,CASSLMTGGAGEDTEAFF
.,TRBJ2-3,.,TRBV7-2,TGTGCCAGCAGCGAACAGTGGGATACGCAGTATTTT,CASSEQWDTQYF